This entry lists 25 T cell receptor beta chains sequenced from one sample in a study of tumor-infiltrating lymphocytes in primary liver carcinoma. Synthesis of TCR beta cDNA was carried out from about 500 ng total RNA with a constant-region primer. A slightly modified ARM-PCR protocol with three nested multiplex PCR rounds produced these TCR beta libraries. TRBV1-TRBV30 forward primers and a C-beta reverse primer were used in the first two PCR rounds, which each ran for nine to ten cycles. TCRdb re-called the multiplex PCR reads with MiXCR, one entry per CDR3 protein. The sample has tens of thousands of distinct CDR3 sequences; roughly 72% are singletons. Co-extraction of both nucleic acids (RNA and DNA) used roughly 20-34 mg of unsorted bulk tissue. What was sequenced was liver tumor tissue from sampling region 1. Specified subset: tumor region T1, superior pole. The receptors were gathered from a man in his forties or fifties with primary liver carcinoma and hepatitis B virus infection.

This rearrangement joins TRBV12-3 or TRBV12-4 to TRBJ2-7, with 7 bases fitting TRBD2. V shed 7 bases, J shed 0 bases, and the junction held 6 bases outside the gene matches. The CDR3 is 14 residues long. Here the CDR3 DNA reads TGTGCCAGCATGAGTACTAGCGACTCCTACGAGCAGTACTTC. Its protein product is CASMSTSDSYEQYF.

V gene TRBV12-3 or TRBV12-4 combines with J gene TRBJ2-6, with TRBD1 as a possible D gene (5 bases). The V and J ends lost 6 bases and 17 bases respectively, with 23 bases between them. The CDR3 sequence is 14 residues long. This CDR3 is CASRRASGANVMTF. In DNA, the CDR3 is TGTGCCAGCAGGAGAGCCTCTGGGGCCAACGTTATGACTTTC.

For this clonotype: At one of its ends the junction is not consistent with the germline gene, which may arise from a read error. The J gene is TRBJ2-7, the V gene TRBV4-2, with 11 positions matching TRBD2. CDR1 LGHNA and CDR2 YNFKEQ come from the germline V gene. This CDR3 has 16 amino acids. The CDR3 reads CAGSHYIAGGPGEQYF. In DNA form, the CDR3 reads TGTGCCGGCAGCCATTACATAGCGGGAGGGCCGGGCGAGCAGTACTTC.

The gene calls are TRBV12-3 or TRBV12-4 and TRBJ2-7, with a possible D match to TRBD1 (7 bases). V was cut by 7 bases and J by 1 base, with 14 bases left in between. The CDR3 contains 14 residues. Here the CDR3 reads CASTSGDRSYEQYF. The CDR3 DNA is TGTGCCAGCACTTCGGGGGACAGATCCTACGAGCAGTACTTC.

This clonotype showed up many times. V is TRBV28 and J is TRBJ1-4, with 7 bases identical to TRBD1. Germline CDR1 reads MDHEN; CDR2 reads SYDVKM. The CDR3 extends over 14 amino acids. V lost 2 bases, J lost 5 bases, and 2 bases stayed unmatched. The CDR3: CASSLGTENEKLFF. The CDR3 DNA is TGTGCCAGCAGTTTAGGGACAGAAAATGAAAAACTGTTTTTT. The variable domain in full, with the rest retrieved from reference TRBV28 and TRBJ1-4, is DVKVTQSSRYLVKRTGEKVFLECVQDMDHENMFWYRQDPGLGLRLIYFSYDVKMKEKGDIPEGYSVSREKKERFSLILESASTNQTSMYLCASSLGTENEKLFFGSGTQLSVL.

The chain is built from TRBV12-3 or TRBV12-4 and TRBJ1-5; unclear D gene. TRBJ2-3 explains the end of the DNA better; the J call may be wrong. The CDR3 totals 14 residues. The CDR3 here is CANSKGPGNQPQYF. In DNA form, the CDR3 reads TGTGCCAACAGCAAGGGCCCAGGCAATCAGCCCCAGTATTTT.

Points on this clonotype: Germline and junction disagree at one end, which may indicate a read error. This CDR3 reads CANSLGVLSWFQETQYF. In DNA form, the CDR3 reads TGTGCCAACAGCTTAGGGGTCTTGTCCTGGTTTCAAGAGACCCAGTACTTC. The chain couples TRBV11-2 to TRBJ2-5, with D possibly matching TRBD1 (5 bases). The CDR3 runs to 17 residues. The germline V gene has CDR1 SGHAT and CDR2 FQNNGV. The complete variable domain, with remaining parts taken from reference TRBV11-2 and TRBJ2-5, reads EAGVAQSPRYKIIEKRQSVAFWCNPISGHATLYWYQQILGQGPKLLIQFQNNGVVDDSQLPKDRFSAERLKGVDSTLKIQPAKLEDSAVYLCANSLGVLSWFQETQYFGPGTRLLVL.

On this clonotype itself: The junction shows a germline mismatch at one end, possibly a read error. The chain couples TRBV11-2 to TRBJ2-7; the D call may be TRBD1 or TRBD2 (5 bases each). Germline V gene lookup returns CDR1 SGHAT and CDR2 FQNNGV. This CDR3 has 14 residues. The CDR3 reads CAGSRRGGTYEQYF. As DNA, the CDR3 is TGTGCCGGCAGCCGTCGGGGCGGTACCTACGAGCAGTACTTC.

To note about this clonotype: A much larger clone lies one base from this, so it may be a read error. The chain recombines TRBV28 with TRBJ2-7, with TRBD1 matching over 9 bases. The CDR3 is 14 amino acids. V was clipped by 7 bases and J by 4 bases; unmatched bases: 8. Germline CDR1 reads MDHEN; CDR2 reads SYDVKM. CDR3: CASIWDREEYEQYF. The CDR3 DNA reads TGTGCCAGCATTTGGGACAGGGAAGAGTACGAGCAGTACTTC.

The count of this clonotype is one. A junction end diverges from the germline sequence, so it may reflect a read error. The rearrangement uses TRBV6-1 and TRBJ2-2; 12 nucleotides align to TRBD2. The CDR3 length is 16 residues. The germline CDR1 and CDR2 sequences are MNHNS and SASEGT. The CDR3 spells CASGGLAGANTEELFF. CDR3 sequence (DNA): TGTGCCAGCGGGGGACTAGCGGGCGCGAATACCGAGGAGCTGTTTTTT.

The chain uses TRBV6-5 and TRBJ1-1, with TRBD1 as a possible D gene (6 bases). Germline V gene sequence: CDR1 MNHEY, CDR2 SVGAGI. The CDR3 runs to 15 residues. V was shortened by 4 bases and J by 3 bases, with 15 bases between the two germline ends. The CDR3 region has the DNA TGTGCCAGCAGTTCGTACAGGGATCTGTACACTGAAGCTTTCTTT. It encodes CASSSYRDLYTEAFF.

Worth noting for this clonotype: At one of its ends the junction is not consistent with the germline gene, which may arise from a read error. This chain joins TRBV5-1 and TRBJ2-3, with 7 bases fitting TRBD2. Germline CDR1 and CDR2: SGHRS and YFSETQ. The CDR3 covers 14 residues. CDR3 residues: CASGLQREAGTQYF. CDR3 nucleotide sequence: TGCGCCAGCGGCTTGCAACGGGAGGCGGGTACGCAATATTTT.

The chain combines TRBV13 with TRBJ2-7, with 12 bases matching TRBD2. J lost 2 bases, V lost 9 bases, and 11 bases had no gene match. The CDR3 contains 16 residues. Germline loops: CDR1 PRHDT, CDR2 FYEKMQ (reference sequence). DNA of the CDR3: TGTGCCAGTAGCCCCCATCGACTAGCGGGAGCCTACGAGCAGTACTTC. It encodes CASSPHRLAGAYEQYF. Combining the CDR3 with reference TRBV13 and TRBJ2-7 gives the whole variable domain AAGVIQSPRHLIKEKRETATLKCYPIPRHDTVYWYQQGPGQDPQFLISFYEKMQSDKGSIPDRFSAQQFSDYHSELNMSSLELGDSALYFCASSPHRLAGAYEQYFGPGTRLTVT.

Remarks on this clonotype: Its ends do not fully match the called genes, so a read error is possible. The chain is built from TRBV11-2 and TRBJ2-1; weak D call: TRBD2 (6 bases). Per germline, CDR1 SGHAT and CDR2 FQNNGV. This CDR3 has 16 residues. The CDR3: CASSFRLTGDFNEEFF. CDR3 nucleotides: TGTGCCAGCAGCTTTCGATTAACGGGAGATTTCAATGAGGAGTTCTTC.

This clonotype was picked up many times. The CDR3 protein is CAWSVRDREYNEQFF. In nucleotides, the CDR3 is TGTGCCTGGAGTGTCCGGGACAGGGAGTACAATGAGCAGTTCTTC. The genes are TRBV30 and TRBJ2-1; 9 nucleotides align to TRBD1. J gave up 4 bases and V 0 bases, and 4 bases lay outside the gene matches. The CDR3 is 15 residues long. Germline-derived CDR1 and CDR2 are GTSNPN and SVGIG (reference sequence).

Worth noting for this clonotype: The CDR3 ends on some other residue instead of the conserved phenylalanine or tryptophan, so this is likely a read error. The chain links TRBV11-2 to TRBJ2-1; 12 nucleotides align to TRBD2. Germline V gene lookup returns CDR1 SGHAT and CDR2 FQNNGV. The CDR3 is 16 residues long. For the CDR3, the DNA is TGTGACAGCACCTTTCGACTAGCGGGAGACTTCATTGAGCAGTTCTTA. It specifies CDSTFRLAGDFIEQFL.

Regarding this clonotype: The junction differs from germline at one of its ends, possibly a read error. The chain links TRBV11-2 to TRBJ2-2; D perhaps matches TRBD1 (6 bases). CDR3 size: 15 residues. The germline CDR1 and CDR2 sequences are SGHAT and FQNNGV. CDR3 in amino acids: CASLPQGEYTGELFF. The CDR3 nucleotides read TGTGCCAGCCTCCCACAGGGAGAGTACACCGGGGAGCTGTTTTTC.

Note on this clonotype: Mismatch with germline at one junction end may stem from a read error. The chain has TRBV7-9 and TRBJ2-3; D gene uncertain. The CDR3 runs 17 residues. Germline CDR1 is SEHNR and CDR2 is FQNEAQ (reference sequence). In nucleotides, the CDR3 is TGTGCCAGCAGCCATCCAGGTGCCGTAATCCACACAGATACACAGTATTTT. Protein sequence: CASSHPGAVIHTDTQYF.

In this sample, this clonotype turned up a few times. A single base separates this from a much larger clone, so it may be a read error. This chain uses TRBV29-1 with TRBJ2-5; D gene unclear. The CDR3 is 11 residues long. V was cut by 3 bases and J by 5 bases, with 7 bases left in between. Germline lookup yields CDR1 SQVTM and CDR2 ANQGSEA. CDR3 nucleotides: TGCAGCGTTGACTTCAGGGAGACCCAGTACTTC. This encodes CSVDFRETQYF.

This clonotype showed up many times. The chain couples TRBV10-3 to TRBJ1-3; D ambiguous. Germline V gene data show CDR1 as ENHRY and CDR2 as SYGVKD. The CDR3 is made up of 12 amino acids. With 11 bases removed from V and 0 bases from J, the gap between germline ends came to 8 bases. The CDR3 coding sequence is TGTGCCGTCACCGACTCTGGAAACACCATATATTTT. Protein product: CAVTDSGNTIYF.

A note on this clonotype: This is likely a read error, given that the CDR3 carries no conserved phenylalanine or tryptophan at its end. The DNA is left out, because the CDR3 cannot be placed on it with certainty; the CDR3 is given as TCRdb lists it. The chain couples TRBV6-5 to TRBJ2-3; the table's D gene call, TRBD2, was not cross checked with the DNA. Germline V gene sequence: CDR1 MNHEY, CDR2 SVGAGI. Termini included, the CDR3 measures 21 amino acids. CDR3 in amino acids: CASSYSRDGRAILSGIDTQFY.

Comments on this clonotype: The CDR3 does not end in the conserved phenylalanine or tryptophan, so this is likely a read error. V is TRBV2 and J is TRBJ2-7, with D possibly TRBD2 on 6 matching bases. Trimming took off 7 bases at V and 1 base at J, with 14 bases between the two ends. The CDR3 totals 14 residues. Germline-derived CDR1 and CDR2 are SNHLY and FYNNEI. The CDR3 DNA follows: TGTGCCAGCACTGGGCGGCGGGATTCCTACGAGCAGTACATC. It codes for CASTGRRDSYEQYI.

This clonotype has just one count. The chain carries TRBV5-6 and TRBJ2-7, with D unresolved. The CDR3 is 13 residues long. Trimming pared 1 base from V and 8 bases from J, leaving 13 bases between. Germline CDR1 reads SGHDT; CDR2 reads YYEEEE. CDR3 residues: CASSLLSKYKQYF. The CDR3 nucleotides read TGTGCCAGCAGCTTGCTGTCCAAATACAAGCAGTACTTC.

Points on this clonotype: The junction departs from the called germline gene at one end, perhaps through a read error. V usage is TRBV7-9 and J usage is TRBJ2-7, with TRBD2 as a possible D gene (5 bases). The CDR3 spans 15 residues. Germline assignment: CDR1 SEHNR and CDR2 FQNEAQ (reference sequence). CDR3 amino acids: CASSYNFGIINEQYF. The CDR3 DNA reads as TGTGCCAGCAGCTACAATTTCGGGATCATCAACGAACAGTACTTC.

This clonotype was observed many times. V and J are TRBV6-2 or TRBV6-3 and TRBJ2-2, with a weak D call TRBD2 (6 bases). This CDR3 comprises 14 residues. Trimming pared 2 bases from V and 5 bases from J, leaving 9 bases between. From germline, CDR1 is MNHEY and CDR2 SVGEGT. CDR3 sequence: CASSYRGGTGELFF. CDR3 nucleotides: TGTGCCAGCAGTTACAGGGGAGGTACCGGGGAGCTGTTTTTT.